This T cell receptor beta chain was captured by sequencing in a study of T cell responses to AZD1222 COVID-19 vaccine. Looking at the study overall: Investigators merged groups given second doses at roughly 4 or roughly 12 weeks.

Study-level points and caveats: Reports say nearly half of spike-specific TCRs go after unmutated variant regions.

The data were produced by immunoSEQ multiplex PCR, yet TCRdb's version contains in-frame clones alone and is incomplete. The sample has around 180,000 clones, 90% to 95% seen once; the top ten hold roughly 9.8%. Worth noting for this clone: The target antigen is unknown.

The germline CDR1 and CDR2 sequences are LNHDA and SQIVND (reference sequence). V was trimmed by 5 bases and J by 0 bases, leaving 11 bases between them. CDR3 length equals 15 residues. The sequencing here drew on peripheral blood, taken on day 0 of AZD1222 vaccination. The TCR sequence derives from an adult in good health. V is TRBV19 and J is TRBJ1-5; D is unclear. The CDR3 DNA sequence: TGTGCCAGTAGTTTCACGGCCGATAGCAATCAGCCCCAGCATTTT. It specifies CASSFTADSNQPQHF.